This T cell receptor beta chain originates from a study of low-dose radiotherapy and immunotherapy resistance in tumors (dated by TCRdb to 2021 to 2024). For the wider study: Patients in Cohort 1 were given 0.5 Gy per fraction every 2 weeks, and the prescribed total PTV dose was 6.5 Gy. In Cohort 2, 1 Gy per fraction was delivered every two weeks, for a total of 13 Gy over 26 weeks. The translational analysis covered eight patients: three from the first dose cohort and the first five from the second dose cohort. The trial did not randomize participants into treatment groups. Patients were given nivolumab as a 240 mg flat dose every two weeks and ipilimumab at 1 mg/kg every six weeks, with both drugs delivered intravenously. Starting on cycle 1 day 1, patients took 300 mg of aspirin by mouth once daily for four cycles. Cyclophosphamide 200 mg/m2 was given intravenously every two weeks, one day before each radiation and immunotherapy administration.

Reading the label with the study, this specimen's time point is: before trial treatment. The donors took part in RACIN, a single-arm, phase I, dose-escalation trial that combined nivolumab, ipilimumab, aspirin, low-dose cyclophosphamide and low-dose radiotherapy. Patients were eligible if they had advanced solid tumors that were TIL-negative. The instrument was an Illumina HiSeq 2500. First-strand cDNA was synthesized with Superscript III and a set of TRAV- and TRBV-specific primers, covering both TCRalpha and TCRbeta chains. TCRs were amplified for around 20 PCR cycles with Phusion, using a constant-region primer paired with the adapter attached to the V primers. Isolated mRNA was amplified with the MessageAmp II aRNA Amplification Kit, using a roughly 17-hour in vitro transcription at 37°C. The Dynabeads mRNA DIRECT Purification Kit was used to isolate mRNA for TCR sequencing. Indexed Illumina adapters were added in a second Phusion PCR of roughly 25 cycles, after which AMPure XP beads were used to purify the products. Under the source paper's analysis protocol: Custom Perl scripts pooled TCR sequences encoding the same protein, removed out-of-frame sequences and computed each clonotype's abundance. TCR sequences supported by only a single read were excluded from analysis. The metrics used to describe the repertoires included Shannon entropy, Gini index, clonality, richness, and the frequency of TCRs shared between repertoires. In-frame beta chains were kept once TCRdb had trimmed the public reads at Q25 with fastp and called clones with MiXCR. Rows matching on CDR3 protein sequence are summarized as one entry with the most common DNA and genes. TCRdb's processing, not the authors', yielded these V and J calls. Recorded for this sample are fewer than 90,000 distinct CDR3 sequences; more than 25% of them occurred a single time. The ten largest clones take up approximately 12% of the sample.

This clonotype was detected many times. Its binding antigen is unknown. Qualities for individual bases were not recorded, and no much larger clone is one base off. Looking up the germline V gene yields CDR1 ENHRY and CDR2 SYGVKD. The CDR3 holds 16 amino acids from the cysteine to the phenylalanine. CDR3 DNA only is kept here, 48 bases in frame from base 1. V loses 2 bases of germline sequence and J loses 3 bases, and the interval between the two ends is 11 bases. The chain joins TRBV10-3 to TRBJ2-6; perhaps TRBD1 is the D gene, with 6 bases matching. The sequence derives from a female donor with ovarian cancer. The source material was PBMCs, sampled before treatment. The base sequence is TGTGCCATCAGTGAGGCAGGGGTAGGTGGGGCCAACGTCCTGACTTTC. The translation is CAISEAGVGGANVLTF.